A single sample is the source of the 22 T cell receptor beta chains below, sequenced in a study of Graves' ophthalmopathy and Graves' hyperthyroidism. Researchers took RNA transcripts and amplified TCR beta CDR3 regions from them. Following a first-round RT-PCR that used HTBI primers, a second-round multiplex PCR was carried out. TCRdb recomputed calls from the multiplex PCR reads with MiXCR, one row per CDR3 protein. The table records 500,000 to 700,000 distinct CDR3 sequences, about 40% of them present only once. The sequencing sample was made of peripheral blood or thyroid tissue (not recorded which). These receptors were taken from an adult man with Graves' hyperthyroidism.

V and J are TRBV2 and TRBJ2-7; 9 bases are shared with TRBD1. The CDR3 covers 15 residues. Germline CDR1 reads SNHLY; CDR2 reads FYNNEI. With 3 bases clipped from V and 7 bases from J, the junction kept 10 bases outside the gene matches. The CDR3 region is CASSEDRGGYNEQYF. The CDR3, as DNA: TGTGCCAGCAGTGAGGACAGGGGCGGCTACAATGAGCAGTACTTC.

This clonotype was found many times. This chain connects TRBV10-3 to TRBJ1-6; TRBD1 aligns across 8 bases. Trimming at V came to 10 bases and at J to 10 bases, leaving 15 bases not matched to a gene. The V gene's germline CDR1 is ENHRY and CDR2 SYGVKD. This CDR3 has 15 residues. CDR3 amino acids: CANSPGQGVGSPLHF. In nucleotides, the CDR3 is TGTGCCAACAGCCCCGGACAGGGAGTCGGATCACCCCTCCACTTT.

This clonotype was counted ten times or more. The chain couples TRBV13 to TRBJ1-4; 7 bases line up with TRBD1. The CDR3 is made up of 15 amino acids. The ends lost 4 bases at V and 7 bases at J; junction bases unmatched: 9. In germline, CDR1 is PRHDT, CDR2 FYEKMQ (reference sequence). CDR3 bases: TGTGCCAGCAGCTACCGGACAGGAGGGGGTGAAAAACTGTTTTTT. Translation: CASSYRTGGGEKLFF.

Many counts were recorded for this clonotype. The chain links TRBV6-5 to TRBJ2-2; the D gene is possibly TRBD1 (6 bases). V was cut by 2 bases and J by 4 bases, with 11 bases left in between. The CDR3 sequence is 15 residues long. From germline, CDR1 is MNHEY and CDR2 SVGAGI. CDR3 DNA sequence: TGTGCCAGCAGTTACGGCAGGGGTGCCACCGGGGAGCTGTTTTTT. Translating it yields CASSYGRGATGELFF.

This clonotype has a count of ten or more. The chain carries TRBV19 and TRBJ2-7, with 11 bases fitting TRBD1. Per the germline V gene, CDR1 is LNHDA and CDR2 is SQIVND (reference sequence). Trimming removed 0 bases from V and 6 bases from J; junction bases left unmatched: 7. This CDR3 has 16 residues. The CDR3 here is CASSIDRTGGLSEQYF. The CDR3 DNA reads as TGTGCCAGTAGTATAGACAGGACAGGGGGCTTGAGCGAGCAGTACTTC.

Ten or more counts support this clonotype. This sequence joins TRBV19 and TRBJ1-1; D may be TRBD1 (5 bases). CDR1 and CDR2 from the germline V gene are LNHDA and SQIVND (reference sequence). This CDR3 has 14 amino acids. V was shortened by 3 bases and J by 0 bases, with 8 bases between the two germline ends. Written as DNA, the CDR3 is TGTGCCAGTAGTATGTGGGGCGTGAACACTGAAGCTTTCTTT. This sequence encodes CASSMWGVNTEAFF.

In this sample, this clonotype turned up many times. The chain's CDR3 is CSAPRTGGEEKLFF. CDR3 nucleotide sequence: TGCAGTGCCCCTCGGACAGGGGGAGAGGAAAAACTGTTTTTT. The rearrangement links TRBV20-1 to TRBJ1-4; 10 bases align to TRBD1. V shed 6 bases, J shed 8 bases, and the junction held 9 bases outside the gene matches. The CDR3 spans 14 residues. Germline CDR1 DFQATT, CDR2 SNEGSKA (reference sequence).

This chain joins TRBV9 and TRBJ2-6, with 9 bases lining up with TRBD2. The germline gives CDR1 SGDLS, CDR2 YYNGEE. CDR3 length equals 17 residues. With V trimmed by 4 bases and J by 0 bases, 5 bases remained unmatched. The CDR3 bases are TGTGCCAGCAGCCAGACTAGCGGTCGCTCTGGGGCCAACGTCCTGACTTTC. Translated: CASSQTSGRSGANVLTF.

In this sample, this clonotype turned up once. The chain employs TRBV7-9 and TRBJ2-5; 7 bases map to TRBD1. This CDR3 region has 16 residues. V was clipped by 3 bases and J by 5 bases; unmatched bases: 12. CDR1 is SEHNR and CDR2 is FQNEAQ in the germline V gene (reference sequence). CDR3 protein: CASSLTGPTPWETQYF. DNA of the CDR3: TGTGCCAGCAGCTTGACAGGGCCTACACCCTGGGAGACCCAGTACTTC.

J is TRBJ1-2 and V is TRBV9, with D tentatively TRBD1 (6 bases). V was trimmed by 4 bases and J by 6 bases, leaving 10 bases between them. The CDR3 spans 12 residues. Per germline, CDR1 SGDLS and CDR2 YYNGEE. The chain's CDR3 is CASSPGGHGYTF. In DNA, the CDR3 is TGTGCCAGCAGCCCGGGGGGCCATGGCTACACCTTC.

As to this clonotype: Since a much larger clone is just one base distant, this may be a read error. The gene calls are TRBV9 and TRBJ2-3; no clear D gene. Germline V gene lookup returns CDR1 SGDLS and CDR2 YYNGEE. Trimming cost V 3 bases and J 6 bases, with 8 bases left between them. This CDR3 contains 12 residues. CDR3 bases: TGTGCCAGCAGCGCAGGTGGGGATACGCAGTATTTT. Its translation is CASSAGGDTQYF.

The genes are TRBV25-1 and TRBJ1-1; 10 nucleotides line up with TRBD1. The V gene end was trimmed by 4 bases and the J gene end by 3 bases; junction bases not matched to a gene: 11. Germline CDR1 reads MGHDK; CDR2 reads SYGVNS. The CDR3 sequence is 17 residues long. The DNA of the CDR3 is TGTGCCAGCAGTGCTCCCGGGAGACAGGGGGCGTACACTGAAGCTTTCTTT. Protein product: CASSAPGRQGAYTEAFF. Full variable domain (outside the CDR3, taken from reference TRBV25-1 and TRBJ1-1): EADIYQTPRYLVIGTGKKITLECSQTMGHDKMYWYQQDPGMELHLIHYSYGVNSTEKGDLSSESTVSRIRTEHFPLTLESARPSHTSQYLCASSAPGRQGAYTEAFFGQGTRLTVV.

Note on this clonotype: Possible read error: a much larger clone is one base away. The V call is TRBV10-3, the J call TRBJ2-6; TRBD2 is a possible D gene (5 bases). V lost 3 bases and J 2 bases, leaving 8 bases between the germline ends. Germline V lookup: CDR1 ENHRY, CDR2 SYGVKD. The CDR3 runs to 15 residues. CDR3 residues: CAISEEGAGANVLTF. For the CDR3, the DNA is TGTGCCATCAGTGAAGAGGGTGCTGGGGCCAACGTCCTGACTTTC.

This clonotype was seen many times. The CDR3 DNA reads as TGTGCCAGCAGCCAAGCCCTAGCGGGACAAGAGACCCAGTACTTC. Amino acid sequence: CASSQALAGQETQYF. The gene calls are TRBV3-1 and TRBJ2-5; TRBD2 matches 9 bases. This CDR3 is 15 amino acids long. Germline values: CDR1 LGHDT, CDR2 YNNKEL (reference sequence). J lost 2 bases, V lost 1 base, and 2 bases had no gene match.

The chain carries TRBV29-1 and TRBJ1-1; 9 positions agree with TRBD1. CDR1 SQVTM and CDR2 ANQGSEA come from the germline V gene. V shed 6 bases, J shed 10 bases, and the junction held 6 bases outside the gene matches. The CDR3 is made up of 11 amino acids. CDR3 sequence reads: CSVGTGSSAFF. The CDR3 bases are TGCAGCGTCGGGACAGGGTCTTCAGCTTTCTTT.

This clonotype occurred many times. The genes are TRBV7-9 and TRBJ1-1, with TRBD1 as a possible D gene (6 bases). Germline V lookup: CDR1 SEHNR, CDR2 FQNEAQ (reference sequence). Trimming removed 3 bases at V and 4 bases at J, with 12 bases between. The CDR3 sequence is 14 residues long. This chain's CDR3 is CASSFLGGITEAFF. For the CDR3, the DNA is TGTGCCAGCAGCTTCCTCGGGGGCATCACTGAAGCTTTCTTT.

This clonotype was detected a few times. The gene calls are TRBV19 and TRBJ2-5; 10 bases are shared with TRBD1. This CDR3 is built from 15 residues. Looked up from germline, CDR1 is LNHDA and CDR2 is SQIVND (reference sequence). Germline trimming cut 4 bases from V and 5 bases from J; bases unmatched to any gene: 7. CDR3 bases: TGTGCCAGTAGTACGACCGGGACAGGGGTCGAGACCCAGTACTTC. Translation gives CASSTTGTGVETQYF.

The V and J genes are TRBV7-9 and TRBJ2-3; D uncertain. CDR1 is SEHNR and CDR2 is FQNEAQ in the germline V gene (reference sequence). Trimming shortened V by 5 bases and J by 1 base, and 13 bases separated the two germline ends. There are 15 residues in the CDR3. Written as DNA, the CDR3 is TGTGCCAGCAGCCCGGCCCGGCAGGGCACAGATACGCAGTATTTT. This encodes CASSPARQGTDTQYF.

On this clonotype: One end of the junction is discordant with germline, which a read error may explain. The chain joins TRBV7-3 to TRBJ2-5, with a possible D match to TRBD1 (5 bases). CDR3 length: 18 amino acids. Germline V gene data show CDR1 as SGHTA and CDR2 as FQGTGA. The DNA for the CDR3 is TGCGCCAGCAGCCAATGGACGACTCTCAGGACAAAGGAAGAGACCCAGTACTTC. Residues: CASSQWTTLRTKEETQYF.

This clonotype was seen repeatedly, ten times or more. The chain uses TRBV12-3 or TRBV12-4 and TRBJ2-7; tentatively, D is TRBD1 (6 bases). V was shortened by 3 bases and J by 6 bases, with 15 bases between the two germline ends. There are 14 residues in the CDR3. The CDR3 is CASSFQGKASEQYF. Written as DNA, the CDR3 is TGTGCCAGCAGTTTTCAGGGGAAGGCCTCCGAGCAGTACTTC.

Comments on this clonotype: This may stem from a read error, because a much larger clone lies one nucleotide away. V usage is TRBV10-3 and J usage is TRBJ1-4, with D perhaps TRBD1 (6 bases). Germline V gene lookup returns CDR1 ENHRY and CDR2 SYGVKD. The CDR3 runs 12 residues. V dropped 10 bases and J dropped 9 bases, with 15 bases sitting between them. The CDR3 here is CASTGQWKKLFF. The DNA of the CDR3 is TGTGCCAGCACCGGACAGTGGAAAAAACTGTTTTTT.

This clonotype was observed a handful of times. The J gene is TRBJ2-3, the V gene TRBV9; D remains unclear. The germline V gene has CDR1 SGDLS and CDR2 YYNGEE. The CDR3 contains 14 residues. Between the trimmed V and J ends, which lost 0 bases and 4 bases, there was a span of 9 bases. This chain's CDR3 is CASSVEMWADTQYF. CDR3 bases: TGTGCCAGCAGCGTAGAGATGTGGGCAGATACGCAGTATTTT.